This T cell receptor (beta chain) originates from a study of blood T cell repertoires in COVID-19. Study context: The United States, Italy and Spain provided the acute and convalescent COVID-19 samples.

The protocol was immunoSEQ multiplex PCR, while the TCRdb copy is restricted to in-frame clones and leaves out a portion. The sample has just over 250,000 clones, around nine tenths seen once. CDR3 length: 15 residues. V was clipped by 7 bases and J by 6 bases; unmatched bases: 7. From germline, CDR1 is SNHLY and CDR2 FYNNEI. This clone was seen many times. The chain couples TRBV2 to TRBJ2-1; 12 bases agree with TRBD2. Input material: peripheral blood. This sequence was found in a man aged 35 to 55 who had recovered from COVID-19. This chain's CDR3 is CASTLAGGWRNEQFF. The CDR3 nucleotides are TGTGCCAGCACCCTAGCGGGAGGGTGGCGCAATGAGCAGTTCTTC.